This entry lists 8 T cell receptor beta chains sequenced from one sample in a study of CD8 T cells in Susac syndrome. After extraction with the RNeasy kit, about 0.5 to 1 ug of the RNA was reverse transcribed using random hexamers. From the immunoSEQ multiplex PCR reads, TCRdb called clonotypes with MiXCR, one entry per CDR3 protein. The table has about 200,000 distinct CDR3 sequences, 90% to 95% seen once. Source material: CD4+ T cells from PBMCs. The receptors stem from a human donor in good health.

This chain joins TRBV29-1 and TRBJ2-2; tentative D call: TRBD1 (6 bases). V was clipped by 7 bases and J by 4 bases, with 13 bases between them. Per the germline V gene, CDR1 is SQVTM and CDR2 is ANQGSEA. The CDR3 is 13 amino acids. CDR3 sequence reads: CSARGQITGELFF. Here the CDR3 DNA reads TGCAGCGCCCGCGGACAGATCACCGGGGAGCTGTTTTTT.

The CDR3 spells CASSQTGVWTEAFF. The CDR3 nucleotides are TGTGCCAGCAGTCAAACGGGGGTTTGGACTGAAGCTTTCTTT. The chain employs TRBV27 and TRBJ1-1; maybe TRBD1 (5 bases). Trimming removed 5 bases at V and 5 bases at J, with 15 bases between. This CDR3 spans 14 amino acids. CDR1 is MNHEY, CDR2 SMNVEV, per germline (reference sequence).

This rearrangement joins TRBV7-2 to TRBJ1-2, with D hard to call. The CDR3 contains 14 residues. The germline CDR1 and CDR2 sequences are SGHTA and FQGNSA. Trimming took off 3 bases at V and 0 bases at J, with 8 bases between the two ends. The CDR3 is CASSFSDANYGYTF. CDR3 sequence (DNA): TGTGCCAGCAGCTTCTCCGATGCTAACTATGGCTACACCTTC.

CDR3 nucleotides: TGTGCCAGCAGCCAAGAGAGAGGAGGGTACGGCTACACCTTC. This translates into CASSQERGGYGYTF. The chain joins TRBV4-2 to TRBJ1-2; D gene ambiguous. Trimming took off 0 bases at V and 8 bases at J, with 13 bases between the two ends. The CDR3 length is 14 residues. Germline CDR1 is LGHNA and CDR2 is YNFKEQ.

V and J are TRBV4-3 and TRBJ2-7; D possibly corresponds to TRBD2 (6 bases). Trimming pared 0 bases from V and 3 bases from J, leaving 6 bases between. CDR3 size: 13 residues. The V gene's germline CDR1 is LGHNA and CDR2 YSLEER. CDR3 loop: CASSQEDYYEQYF. CDR3 bases: TGCGCCAGCAGCCAAGAGGACTACTACGAGCAGTACTTC.

The chain links TRBV27 to TRBJ2-3; D assignment may be TRBD1 or TRBD2 (5 bases each). The germline gives CDR1 MNHEY, CDR2 SMNVEV (reference sequence). Trimming pared 6 bases from V and 4 bases from J, leaving 11 bases between. The CDR3 totals 13 residues. The CDR3 here is CASRDGAADTQYF. CDR3 nucleotide sequence: TGTGCCAGCAGGGACGGGGCAGCAGATACGCAGTATTTT.

This sequence joins TRBV30 and TRBJ1-5; 8 nucleotides align to TRBD1. The CDR3 covers 14 residues. Germline V gives CDR1 GTSNPN, CDR2 SVGIG (reference sequence). With 5 bases clipped from V and 4 bases from J, the junction kept 7 bases outside the gene matches. The CDR3 DNA follows: TGTGCCTGGGGACAGGGAATTGAGAATCAGCCCCAGCATTTT. Translating it yields CAWGQGIENQPQHF.

This clonotype occurred once. V usage is TRBV27 and J usage is TRBJ2-7; the D call may be TRBD1 or TRBD2 (5 bases each). Trimming took 7 bases from V and 10 from J, leaving 14 bases between them. The germline V gene encodes CDR1 MNHEY and CDR2 SMNVEV (reference sequence). The CDR3 extends over 11 amino acids. The DNA for the CDR3 is TGTGCCAGCAATCATCGGGGCGTACAGTACTTC. Protein product: CASNHRGVQYF.